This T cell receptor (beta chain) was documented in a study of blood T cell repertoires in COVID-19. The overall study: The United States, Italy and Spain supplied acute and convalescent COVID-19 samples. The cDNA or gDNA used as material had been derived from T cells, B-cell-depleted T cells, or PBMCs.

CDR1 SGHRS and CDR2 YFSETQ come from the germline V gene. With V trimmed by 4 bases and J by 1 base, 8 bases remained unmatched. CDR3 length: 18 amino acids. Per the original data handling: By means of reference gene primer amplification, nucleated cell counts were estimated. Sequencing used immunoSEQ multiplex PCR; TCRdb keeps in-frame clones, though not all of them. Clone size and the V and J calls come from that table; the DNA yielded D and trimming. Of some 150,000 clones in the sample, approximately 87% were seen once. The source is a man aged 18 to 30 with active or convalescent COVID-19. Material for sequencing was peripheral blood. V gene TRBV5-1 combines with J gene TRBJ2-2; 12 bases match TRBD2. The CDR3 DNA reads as TGCGCCAGCAGCCCCACCGGGACTAGCGGGCTGAACACCGGGGAGCTGTTTTTT. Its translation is CASSPTGTSGLNTGELFF.